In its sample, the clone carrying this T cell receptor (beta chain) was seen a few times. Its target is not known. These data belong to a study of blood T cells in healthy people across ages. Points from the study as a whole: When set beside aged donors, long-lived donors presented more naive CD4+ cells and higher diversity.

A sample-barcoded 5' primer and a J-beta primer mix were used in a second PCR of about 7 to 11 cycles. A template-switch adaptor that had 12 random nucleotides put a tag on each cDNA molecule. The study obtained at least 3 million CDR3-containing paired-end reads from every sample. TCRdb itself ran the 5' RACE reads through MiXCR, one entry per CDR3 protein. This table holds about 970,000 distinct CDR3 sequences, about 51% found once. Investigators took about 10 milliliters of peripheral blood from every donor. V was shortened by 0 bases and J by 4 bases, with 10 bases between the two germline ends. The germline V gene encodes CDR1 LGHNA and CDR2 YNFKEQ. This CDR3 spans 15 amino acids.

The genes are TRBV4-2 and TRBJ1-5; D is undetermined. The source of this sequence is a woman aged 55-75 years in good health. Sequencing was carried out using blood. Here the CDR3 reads CASSQEKAANQPQHF. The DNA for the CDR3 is TGTGCCAGCAGCCAAGAAAAGGCAGCAAATCAGCCCCAGCATTTT.